In this sample, the clone carrying this T cell receptor beta chain turned up once. Survey-level TCR beta sequencing used the immunoSEQ assay. Repertoires were generated with immunoSEQ multiplex PCR, while TCRdb's copy carries only in-frame clones and drops some. The sample shows about 68,000 clones, 85% to 95% of them seen only once. The CDR3 covers 16 residues. Trimming stripped 0 bases from V and 3 bases from J, with 14 bases between. Germline CDR1 is LGHDT and CDR2 is YNNKEL (reference sequence). The sequence came from a man aged 35-49 years with rheumatoid arthritis. The sample comprised PBMCs. This chain joins TRBV3-1 (or the pseudogene TRBV3-2) and TRBJ1-2, with D tentatively TRBD1 (5 bases). CDR3 protein: CASSQDPRGRDYGYTF. DNA of the CDR3: TGTGCCAGCAGCCAAGATCCTAGGGGCCGTGACTATGGCTACACCTTC.